The next 18 T cell receptor beta chains were all read from a single sample in a study of T cell responses to AZD1222 COVID-19 vaccine. Measured with immunoSEQ multiplex PCR; TCRdb has only the in-frame clones, and not every one. The repertoire consists of around 160,000 clones, with about 90% occurring once and the leading ten covering about 3%. Here the sequenced sample was peripheral blood, taken on day 0 of MenACWY control vaccination. These receptor sequences come from an adult in good health.

This chain connects TRBV24-1 to TRBJ1-2, with D tentatively TRBD1 (5 bases). The CDR3 covers 15 residues. Trimming cost V 3 bases and J 2 bases, with 12 bases left between them. Per the germline V gene, CDR1 is KGHDR and CDR2 is SFDVKD. The CDR3 DNA reads as TGTGCCACCAGTGATGCCGGGGGATCCAACTATGGCTACACCTTC. It specifies CATSDAGGSNYGYTF.

This rearrangement joins TRBV10-3 to TRBJ1-5, with D tentatively TRBD1 (6 bases). The CDR3 runs 16 residues. Trimming took 2 bases from V and 7 from J, leaving 18 bases between them. Germline V lookup: CDR1 ENHRY, CDR2 SYGVKD. The CDR3 loop is CAISEARDNSLQPQHF. CDR3 coding DNA: TGTGCCATCAGTGAGGCCCGGGACAACTCTTTGCAGCCCCAGCATTTT.

Only a few counts were recorded for this clone. This chain connects TRBV14 to TRBJ1-1; D is possibly TRBD1 (5 bases). V was clipped by 1 base and J by 4 bases, with 7 bases between them. Germline CDR1 reads SGHDN; CDR2 reads FVKESK. This CDR3 has 13 amino acids. DNA for the CDR3: TGTGCCAGCAGCCAAGTCGGGGGCACTGAAGCTTTCTTT. It specifies CASSQVGGTEAFF.

This chain connects TRBV11-3 to TRBJ2-1; TRBD2 matches 7 bases. Per the germline V gene, CDR1 is SGHNT and CDR2 is YENEEA. The J segment lost 12 bases and the V segment lost 3 bases, leaving 5 bases of the junction unmatched. The CDR3 runs to 12 residues. CDR3 coding DNA: TGTGCCAGCAGCTTCTCTAGCGGCCCGCAGTTCTTC. Translating gives CASSFSSGPQFF.

The chain employs TRBV7-3 and TRBJ2-7; TRBD2 aligns across 12 bases. The germline V gene encodes CDR1 SGHTA and CDR2 FQGTGA. J gave up 5 bases and V 5 bases, and 10 bases lay outside the gene matches. This CDR3 comprises 16 residues. CDR3 sequence reads: CASSPNPLAGGHEQYF. The CDR3 nucleotides read TGTGCCAGCAGCCCTAATCCACTAGCGGGAGGCCACGAGCAGTACTTC.

The chain couples TRBV4-2 to TRBJ1-5; 9 nucleotides agree with TRBD1. Germline CDR1 is LGHNA and CDR2 is YNFKEQ. This CDR3 region has 15 residues. V dropped 5 bases and J dropped 3; count of bases not matched to a gene: 5. CDR3 coding DNA: TGTGCCAGCAGCTCCGACAGGGGGTCCAATCAGCCCCAGCATTTT. Protein: CASSSDRGSNQPQHF.

The CDR3 sequence is CASSIAGWGQTNTEAFF. The CDR3 DNA reads as TGTGCCAGTAGTATAGCGGGGTGGGGACAGACGAACACTGAAGCTTTCTTT. The chain is built from TRBV19 and TRBJ1-1; 7 bases map to TRBD1. This CDR3 contains 17 residues. V gave up 1 base and J gave up 1 base; unmatched junction bases: 9. Germline V CDR1 and CDR2: LNHDA, SQIVND (reference sequence).

The CDR3 sequence is CASSQGWSIGGGANYGYTF. For the CDR3, the DNA is TGTGCCAGCAGCCAAGGATGGAGTATAGGGGGGGGCGCTAACTATGGCTACACCTTC. The V gene is TRBV3-1 (or the pseudogene TRBV3-2), the J gene TRBJ1-2; tentatively, D is TRBD1 (6 bases). Germline CDR1 and CDR2: LGHDT and YNNKEL (reference sequence). The CDR3 contains 19 residues. Trimming pared 1 base from V and 0 bases from J, leaving 21 bases between.

This clone was picked up many times. The chain has TRBV27 and TRBJ2-1; D perhaps matches TRBD1 (5 bases). The CDR3 contains 13 residues. V lost 5 bases and J lost 7, with 12 bases in between. Germline V gene sequence: CDR1 MNHEY, CDR2 SMNVEV (reference sequence). The CDR3 spells CASSPGSGNEQFF. CDR3 sequence (DNA): TGTGCCAGCAGTCCAGGGTCTGGTAATGAGCAGTTCTTC.

This CDR3 is CASSLIDSRTGELFF. DNA of the CDR3: TGTGCCAGCAGCTTAATAGACAGCCGTACCGGGGAGCTGTTTTTT. This rearrangement joins TRBV7-6 to TRBJ2-2; TRBD1 is a possible D gene (5 bases). The CDR3 has 15 amino acids. In germline, CDR1 is SGHVS, CDR2 FNYEAQ. V shed 2 bases and J shed 5 bases, with 12 bases lying between them.

This clone was detected only a few times. This chain joins TRBV5-6 and TRBJ1-6; tentative D call: TRBD1 (6 bases). The germline CDR1 and CDR2 sequences are SGHDT and YYEEEE. V gave up 3 bases and J gave up 8 bases, with 18 bases separating them. CDR3 length: 16 amino acids. The CDR3 nucleotides are TGTGCCAGCAGCTCCTTGGGGGGGGCTATAGATTCACCCCTCCACTTT. As protein: CASSSLGGAIDSPLHF.

In this sample, this clone is medium-sized. This chain joins TRBV6-4 and TRBJ2-3; 11 nucleotides match TRBD1. The CDR3 runs to 14 residues. J gave up 4 bases and V 6 bases, and 3 bases lay outside the gene matches. Per the germline V gene, CDR1 is MRHNA and CDR2 is SNTAGT. This chain's CDR3 is CASSEGQGADTQYF. In DNA, the CDR3 is TGTGCCAGCAGCGAGGGACAGGGGGCAGATACGCAGTATTTT.

As concerns this clone: One junction end disagrees with the germline gene, perhaps due to a read error. Additional DNA sequences in this sample encode the identical CDR3. The chain recombines TRBV28 with TRBJ1-5; 9 nucleotides line up with TRBD1. The CDR3 runs 15 residues. Germline lookup yields CDR1 MDHEN and CDR2 SYDVKM. The DNA for the CDR3 is TGTGCCAGCAGTTTAACAGGGGGCGGCAACCAGCCCCAGCATTTT. Its protein product is CASSLTGGGNQPQHF.

The chain is built from TRBV2 and TRBJ1-5; TRBD1 might be the D (5 bases). V was cut by 6 bases and J by 2 bases, with 11 bases left in between. The length of the CDR3 is 14 residues. Germline V gene data show CDR1 as SNHLY and CDR2 as FYNNEI. In nucleotides, the CDR3 is TGTGCCAGCAGCTCTACGACAGGCAATCAGCCCCAGCATTTT. It translates to CASSSTTGNQPQHF. The full variable domain, its missing parts supplied by reference TRBV2 and TRBJ1-5, is EPEVTQTPSHQVTQMGQEVILRCVPISNHLYFYWYRQILGQKVEFLVSFYNNEISEKSEIFDDQFSVERPDGSNFTLKIRSTKLEDSAMYFCASSSTTGNQPQHFGDGTRLSIL.

The V gene is TRBV27, the J gene TRBJ2-7; tentative D call: TRBD1 (6 bases). The V gene's germline CDR1 is MNHEY and CDR2 SMNVEV (reference sequence). This CDR3 has 15 residues. V was pared by 2 bases and J by 2 bases, with 13 bases between. The chain's CDR3 is CASSLAGENPYEQYF. The CDR3 nucleotides read TGTGCCAGCAGTTTAGCAGGGGAAAATCCCTACGAGCAGTACTTC.

The chain combines TRBV7-2 with TRBJ2-1; D perhaps matches TRBD2 (6 bases). Trimming shortened V by 5 bases and J by 0 bases, and 20 bases separated the two germline ends. Germline-derived CDR1 and CDR2 are SGHTA and FQGNSA. The CDR3 consists of 18 residues. The CDR3 here is CASSPARGGQSSYNEQFF. The CDR3 DNA is TGTGCCAGCAGCCCCGCGAGGGGAGGCCAGAGCTCCTACAATGAGCAGTTCTTC.

This chain links TRBV7-2 with TRBJ2-3; D gene uncertain. CDR3 size: 13 residues. Germline V gene lookup returns CDR1 SGHTA and CDR2 FQGNSA. Trimming took 3 bases from V and 5 from J, leaving 9 bases between them. This CDR3 is CASSFRVGDTQYF. The DNA for the CDR3 is TGTGCCAGCAGCTTCCGGGTTGGAGATACGCAGTATTTT.

The chain employs TRBV20-1 and TRBJ2-3; the match to TRBD2 covers 8 bases. Germline loops: CDR1 DFQATT, CDR2 SNEGSKA (reference sequence). The V segment lost 3 bases and the J segment 4 bases; nucleotides outside the gene matches: 3. The CDR3 consists of 13 residues. The CDR3 coding sequence is TGCAGTGCTAGTAGCGGGACCTCAGATACGCAGTATTTT. Amino acids: CSASSGTSDTQYF.